The 19 T cell receptor beta chains given below trace back to one sample, sequenced in a study of T cell changes during pregnancy in multiple sclerosis. This table comes from immunoSEQ multiplex PCR, and its TCRdb copy is limited to in-frame clones, with some not included. The data show approximately 30,000 clones, with about nine tenths seen just once and roughly 10% held by the top ten. Sequencing used CD8+ T cells from peripheral blood mononuclear cells, obtained in the first trimester of pregnancy. All receptors come from a female donor with multiple sclerosis, enrolled in a pregnancy study.

V usage is TRBV27 and J usage is TRBJ2-5; 12 bases align to TRBD1. V dropped 5 bases and J dropped 5; count of bases not matched to a gene: 6. The CDR3 sequence is 15 residues long. CDR1 is MNHEY, CDR2 SMNVEV, per germline (reference sequence). The CDR3 DNA follows: TGTGCCAGCAGTCCGGGACAGGGGGCTTGGGAGACCCAGTACTTC. As protein: CASSPGQGAWETQYF.

This chain joins TRBV14 and TRBJ2-1; no clear D gene. V was pared by 1 base and J by 4 bases, with 8 bases between. The germline V gene has CDR1 SGHDN and CDR2 FVKESK. CDR3 length equals 14 residues. CDR3 sequence: CASSQVHLYNEQFF. The CDR3 nucleotides read TGTGCCAGCAGCCAAGTTCACCTATACAATGAGCAGTTCTTC.

The chain uses TRBV13 and TRBJ2-7, with TRBD1 as a possible D gene (6 bases). V was shortened by 5 bases and J by 2 bases, with 13 bases between the two germline ends. The length of the CDR3 is 14 residues. Per the germline V gene, CDR1 is PRHDT and CDR2 is FYEKMQ (reference sequence). CDR3 nucleotide sequence: TGTGCCAGCAGCGACCGGGACACCGCCTACGAGCAGTACTTC. This gives the protein CASSDRDTAYEQYF. Variable domain in full (rest from reference TRBV13 and TRBJ2-7): AAGVIQSPRHLIKEKRETATLKCYPIPRHDTVYWYQQGPGQDPQFLISFYEKMQSDKGSIPDRFSAQQFSDYHSELNMSSLELGDSALYFCASSDRDTAYEQYFGPGTRLTVT.

The genes are TRBV5-4 and TRBJ1-6, with D maybe TRBD1 (6 bases). Germline V gene data show CDR1 as SGHNT and CDR2 as YYREEE (reference sequence). This CDR3 is built from 13 residues. Between the trimmed V and J ends, which lost 7 bases and 7 bases, there was a span of 12 bases. The CDR3 DNA follows: TGTGCCAGCGGGACATTCTTGAATTCACCCCTCCACTTT. This sequence encodes CASGTFLNSPLHF.

This chain uses TRBV6-6 with TRBJ2-5; the D gene is possibly TRBD1 (6 bases). There are 15 residues in the CDR3. Germline assignment: CDR1 MNHNY and CDR2 SVGAGI (reference sequence). The ends were cut back, 5 bases at V and 5 bases at J, with 18 bases in the middle. The DNA for the CDR3 is TGTGCCAGCAGTCCACCTGGGACACGCAGGGAGACCCAGTACTTC. As protein: CASSPPGTRRETQYF.

J is TRBJ2-2 and V is TRBV11-2; D is possibly TRBD2 (7 bases). V lost 1 base, J lost 4 bases, and 19 bases lay in between. Germline V gene lookup returns CDR1 SGHAT and CDR2 FQNNGV. The length of the CDR3 is 18 residues. CDR3 amino acids: CASSLGEVGGRGTGELFF. CDR3 in DNA: TGTGCCAGCAGCTTAGGGGAGGTGGGGGGGCGCGGCACCGGGGAGCTGTTTTTT.

The rearrangement joins TRBV19 to TRBJ2-7; 7 bases align to TRBD1. Trimming at V came to 4 bases and at J to 3 bases, leaving 3 bases not matched to a gene. In germline, CDR1 is LNHDA, CDR2 SQIVND (reference sequence). The CDR3 has 13 residues. CDR3 bases: TGTGCCAGTAGTACACAGGGGCTCTACGAGCAGTACTTC. Translating gives CASSTQGLYEQYF.

This chain connects TRBV7-9 to TRBJ2-7; a possible D gene is TRBD2 (5 bases). This CDR3 region has 12 residues. V was shortened by 5 bases and J by 5 bases, with 10 bases between the two germline ends. Germline V CDR1 and CDR2: SEHNR, FQNEAQ (reference sequence). The CDR3 loop reads CASSPDFNEQYF. CDR3 DNA sequence: TGTGCCAGCAGCCCGGACTTTAACGAGCAGTACTTC.

The chain links TRBV6-1 to TRBJ2-7; D is unresolved. CDR1 is MNHNS and CDR2 is SASEGT in the germline V gene. V dropped 3 bases and J dropped 0 bases, with 6 bases sitting between them. The CDR3 loop spans 13 amino acids. This CDR3 is CASSEASSYEQYF. CDR3 nucleotide sequence: TGTGCCAGCAGTGAGGCCAGCTCCTACGAGCAGTACTTC.

The chain joins TRBV12-5 to TRBJ2-5; D remains ambiguous. The CDR3 spans 13 residues. Trimming took off 1 base at V and 4 bases at J, with 7 bases between the two ends. Looked up from germline, CDR1 is LGHNT and CDR2 is FRNRAP. CDR3 bases: TGTGCTAGTGGTTTGGCTCTAGGAGAGACCCAGTACTTC. This gives the protein CASGLALGETQYF. Full variable domain (rest looked up from reference TRBV12-5 and TRBJ2-5): DARVTQTPRHKVTEMGQEVTMRCQPILGHNTVFWYRQTMMQGLELLAYFRNRAPLDDSGMPKDRFSAEMPDATLATLKIQPSEPRDSAVYFCASGLALGETQYFGPGTRLLVL.

The chain combines TRBV2 with TRBJ2-7; 9 nucleotides agree with TRBD1. This CDR3 has 14 amino acids. The V gene's germline CDR1 is SNHLY and CDR2 FYNNEI. The junction had 10 bases not matched to a gene; V was cut back by 9 bases and J by 4 bases. CDR3 nucleotides: TGTGCCAGGCAGAAGGGACAGGGAGTTTACGAGCAGTACTTC. This encodes CARQKGQGVYEQYF.

The rearrangement joins TRBV5-6 to TRBJ2-7; TRBD2 agrees at 14 bases. V trimming: 3 bases; J trimming: 0 bases; junction bases outside the gene matches: 8. Germline V gene lookup returns CDR1 SGHDT and CDR2 YYEEEE. The CDR3 is made up of 18 amino acids. The CDR3 loop is CASSYGLAGGVSSYEQYF. The CDR3 DNA sequence: TGTGCCAGCAGCTATGGACTAGCGGGAGGCGTTAGCTCCTACGAGCAGTACTTC. The full variable domain, completed using reference TRBV5-6 and TRBJ2-7, is DAGVTQSPTHLIKTRGQQVTLRCSPKSGHDTVSWYQQALGQGPQFIFQYYEEEERQRGNFPDRFSGHQFPNYSSELNVNALLLGDSALYLCASSYGLAGGVSSYEQYFGPGTRLTVT.

V and J are TRBV13 and TRBJ1-1, with 7 bases matching TRBD1. Germline loops: CDR1 PRHDT, CDR2 FYEKMQ (reference sequence). The CDR3 length is 14 residues. J lost 4 bases, V lost 5 bases, and 7 bases had no gene match. CDR3 region: CASSHATGFTEAFF. CDR3 DNA: TGTGCCAGCAGCCACGCGACAGGGTTCACTGAAGCTTTCTTT.

The V and J genes are TRBV18 and TRBJ2-1; no definite D call. CDR1 is KGHSH, CDR2 LQKENI, per germline. Between the trimmed V and J ends, which lost 2 bases and 6 bases, there was a span of 11 bases. The CDR3 has 14 amino acids. The CDR3 DNA sequence: TGTGCCAGCTCACCATTTGGAGACTCCAATGAGCAGTTCTTC. This sequence encodes CASSPFGDSNEQFF.

V is TRBV4-3 and J is TRBJ1-1, with TRBD1 matching over 8 bases. The CDR3 loop spans 16 amino acids. CDR1 is LGHNA and CDR2 is YSLEER in the germline V gene. The V segment lost 2 bases and the J segment 5 bases; nucleotides outside the gene matches: 10. The CDR3, as DNA: TGCGCCAGCAGCCAATCGGTGGACAGGGATGGTACTGAAGCTTTCTTT. Protein sequence: CASSQSVDRDGTEAFF.

The V and J genes are TRBV19 and TRBJ2-3; 8 bases map to TRBD2. This CDR3 is built from 13 residues. V lost 6 bases, J lost 1 base, and 0 bases stayed unmatched. CDR1 and CDR2 from the germline V gene are LNHDA and SQIVND (reference sequence). The CDR3 DNA sequence: TGTGCCAGTAGACTAGCGGGCACAGATACGCAGTATTTT. It yields the protein CASRLAGTDTQYF. Supplemented by reference TRBV19 and TRBJ2-3, the full variable domain reads DGGITQSPKYLFRKEGQNVTLSCEQNLNHDAMYWYRQDPGQGLRLIYYSQIVNDFQKGDIAEGYSVSREKKESFPLTVTSAQKNPTAFYLCASRLAGTDTQYFGPGTRLTVL.

J is TRBJ2-7 and V is TRBV4-2; 8 bases line up with TRBD2. This CDR3 comprises 15 residues. The germline V gene has CDR1 LGHNA and CDR2 YNFKEQ. The ends lost 0 bases at V and 0 bases at J; junction bases unmatched: 1. The CDR3 reads CASSQELADSYEQYF. The CDR3 DNA follows: TGTGCCAGCAGCCAAGAACTAGCGGACTCCTACGAGCAGTACTTC.

This chain's CDR3 is CASSAGYEQYF. The CDR3 DNA is TGCGCCAGCTCCGCCGGCTACGAGCAGTACTTC. The rearrangement links TRBV5-1 to TRBJ2-7; D gene uncertain. The germline V and J ends were trimmed by 7 bases and 3 bases, with 8 bases remaining between them. Germline assignment: CDR1 SGHRS and CDR2 YFSETQ. CDR3 length: 11 residues.

Within the sample, this clone is medium-sized (0.01 to 0.1%). J is TRBJ2-7 and V is TRBV2; 7 nucleotides agree with TRBD2. The CDR3 is 11 residues long. CDR1 and CDR2 (germline): SNHLY, FYNNEI. V dropped 8 bases and J dropped 6; count of bases not matched to a gene: 4. CDR3 nucleotides: TGTGCCAGCCACGGACTAGGCGAGCAGTACTTC. Protein: CASHGLGEQYF.